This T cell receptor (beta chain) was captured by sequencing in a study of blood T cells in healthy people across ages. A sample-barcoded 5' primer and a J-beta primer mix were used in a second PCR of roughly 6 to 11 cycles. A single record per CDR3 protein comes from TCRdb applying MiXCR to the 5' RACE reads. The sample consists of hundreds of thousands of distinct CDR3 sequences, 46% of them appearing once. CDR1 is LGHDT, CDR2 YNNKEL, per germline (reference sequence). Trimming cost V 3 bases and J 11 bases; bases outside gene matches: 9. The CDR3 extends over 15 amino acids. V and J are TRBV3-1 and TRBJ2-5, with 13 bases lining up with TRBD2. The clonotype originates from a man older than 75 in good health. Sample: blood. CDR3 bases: TGTGCCAGCAGCCACCAGGGACTAGCGGGAAAGGGGCAGTACTTC. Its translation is CASSHQGLAGKGQYF.